This TCR beta chain was observed in a study of T cells in Graves' hyperthyroidism and ophthalmopathy. This clonotype showed up just a few times. TCR beta CDR3 regions were amplified from RNA. The primer set for the first-round RT-PCR of the TCR CDR3 was HTBI. TCRdb ran MiXCR on the multiplex PCR reads and lists one entry per CDR3 protein. This sample has hundreds of thousands of distinct CDR3 sequences, with around 15% found just once. Sequencing was performed on blood. This clonotype originated in a woman aged 18-29 years with Graves' hyperthyroidism.

The CDR3 loop is CASSLGTGQIYNEQFF. In DNA form, the CDR3 reads TGTGCCAGCAGCTTAGGGACGGGACAGATATACAATGAGCAGTTCTTC. The J gene is TRBJ2-1, the V gene TRBV13; the match to TRBD1 covers 7 bases. The germline V gene has CDR1 PRHDT and CDR2 FYEKMQ (reference sequence). The CDR3 is made up of 16 amino acids. The trim removed 0 bases at V and 4 bases at J, leaving 6 bases unmatched.